The 20 T cell receptor beta chains reported below all come from one sample, sequenced in a study of blood T cell repertoires in COVID-19. Profiling relied on immunoSEQ multiplex PCR, and the TCRdb table lists in-frame clones only, not all of them. The sample has 300,000 to 500,000 clones, roughly 90% seen once. The specimen was PBMCs or T cells enriched from blood (not recorded which). These receptors originate from a woman in her 30s with acute COVID-19.

The CDR3 nucleotides read TGCGCCAGCAGCCCGGGACTAGCGGGGGTGGAGCAGTACTTC. Its translation is CASSPGLAGVEQYF. The chain combines TRBV5-1 with TRBJ2-7; 14 bases are a match to TRBD2. Germline V CDR1 and CDR2: SGHRS, YFSETQ. The CDR3 consists of 14 residues. V dropped 4 bases and J dropped 7; count of bases not matched to a gene: 4. The full variable domain, its missing parts supplied by reference TRBV5-1 and TRBJ2-7, is KAGVTQTPRYLIKTRGQQVTLSCSPISGHRSVSWYQQTPGQGLQFLFEYFSETQRNKGNFPGRFSGRQFSNSRSEMNVSTLELGDSALYLCASSPGLAGVEQYFGPGTRLTVT.

A single count supports this clone. The chain is built from TRBV7-8 and TRBJ1-2, with TRBD1 identical over 8 bases. V was pared by 3 bases and J by 3 bases, with 6 bases of the junction left unmatched. This CDR3 has 15 amino acids. Germline CDR1 reads SGHVS; CDR2 reads FQNEAQ. The CDR3 region has the DNA TGTGCCAGCAGCTTGGGTCAGGGGGCTGACTATGGCTACACCTTC. The encoded protein is CASSLGQGADYGYTF.

The chain recombines TRBV2 with TRBJ1-1, with 7 bases identical to TRBD1. This CDR3 is built from 14 residues. The ends lost 7 bases at V and 2 bases at J; junction bases unmatched: 7. Germline CDR1 reads SNHLY; CDR2 reads FYNNEI. The DNA of the CDR3 is TGTGCCAGCATACTACAGGGGACAAACACTGAAGCTTTCTTT. It yields the protein CASILQGTNTEAFF.

There are a few counts of this clone. The chain combines TRBV19 with TRBJ1-6; TRBD1 is a possible D gene (5 bases). V was clipped by 3 bases and J by 11 bases, with 8 bases between them. The CDR3 runs to 12 residues. Germline values: CDR1 LNHDA, CDR2 SQIVND (reference sequence). CDR3 nucleotides: TGTGCCAGTAGTATGGAGGGGACACCCCTCCACTTT. This gives the protein CASSMEGTPLHF. The variable domain in full, with the rest retrieved from reference TRBV19 and TRBJ1-6, is DGGITQSPKYLFRKEGQNVTLSCEQNLNHDAMYWYRQDPGQGLRLIYYSQIVNDFQKGDIAEGYSVSREKKESFPLTVTSAQKNPTAFYLCASSMEGTPLHFGNGTRLTVT.

The chain uses TRBV5-6 and TRBJ1-3, with TRBD1 identical over 8 bases. The germline gives CDR1 SGHDT, CDR2 YYEEEE. CDR3 length: 15 residues. V was clipped by 3 bases and J by 4 bases; unmatched bases: 6. The CDR3 is CASSYDRGGGNTIYF. As DNA, the CDR3 is TGTGCCAGCAGCTACGACAGGGGCGGGGGAAACACCATATATTTT.

This chain joins TRBV12-5 and TRBJ1-4; D perhaps matches TRBD1 (5 bases). Trimming shortened V by 0 bases and J by 10 bases, and 9 bases separated the two germline ends. This CDR3 contains 13 residues. Germline V lookup: CDR1 LGHNT, CDR2 FRNRAP. Here the CDR3 DNA reads TGTGCTAGTGGTTTGGTAGGGGTGGGAAAACTGTTTTTT. It codes for CASGLVGVGKLFF.

The chain uses TRBV3-1 (or the pseudogene TRBV3-2) and TRBJ1-1; 8 bases map to TRBD1. The CDR3 has 15 amino acids. After removal of 3 bases from V and 1 base from J, the junction contained 4 bases not matched to a gene. Per germline, CDR1 LGHDT and CDR2 YNNKEL (reference sequence). DNA for the CDR3: TGTGCCAGCAGCCAGTGGGGGACAGGGAACACTGAAGCTTTCTTT. Its translation is CASSQWGTGNTEAFF.

The J gene is TRBJ1-1, the V gene TRBV19; D perhaps matches TRBD1 (5 bases). Deletions cut 5 bases from V and 6 bases from J, with 13 bases between. This CDR3 is built from 13 residues. The germline V gene encodes CDR1 LNHDA and CDR2 SQIVND (reference sequence). CDR3 residues: CASSSGWGAEAFF. CDR3 coding DNA: TGTGCCAGTAGTTCGGGGTGGGGGGCTGAAGCTTTCTTT.

This chain joins TRBV18 and TRBJ2-7; 8 bases are shared with TRBD2. Germline loops: CDR1 KGHSH, CDR2 LQKENI. V shed 3 bases and J 2 bases; nucleotides not matched to a gene: 9. The CDR3 runs 16 residues. The CDR3 spells CASSPTPAGETYEQYF. Written as DNA, the CDR3 is TGTGCCAGCTCACCCACCCCAGCGGGGGAAACCTACGAGCAGTACTTC. The full variable domain, its missing parts supplied by reference TRBV18 and TRBJ2-7, is NAGVMQNPRHLVRRRGQEARLRCSPMKGHSHVYWYRQLPEEGLKFMVYLQKENIIDESGMPKERFSAEFPKEGPSILRIQQVVRGDSAAYFCASSPTPAGETYEQYFGPGTRLTVT.

The chain couples TRBV7-3 to TRBJ1-6, with 11 bases identical to TRBD1. CDR3 size: 15 residues. Germline V gene sequence: CDR1 SGHTA, CDR2 FQGTGA. With 0 bases clipped from V and 9 bases from J, the junction kept 1 base outside the gene matches. CDR3 sequence (DNA): TGTGCCAGCAGCTTAACGGGGACAGGGGGTTCACCCCTCCACTTT. This codes for CASSLTGTGGSPLHF.

The V gene is TRBV6-4, the J gene TRBJ2-3, with 10 bases aligning to TRBD2. This CDR3 has 16 amino acids. CDR1 MRHNA and CDR2 SNTAGT come from the germline V gene. The V segment lost 0 bases and the J segment 6 bases; nucleotides outside the gene matches: 6. The CDR3 DNA is TGTGCCAGCAGTGACTCTAGCGGGGGGCCTCCGGATACGCAGTATTTT. This sequence encodes CASSDSSGGPPDTQYF.

The chain couples TRBV5-1 to TRBJ1-1, with D maybe TRBD1 (5 bases). V was cut by 4 bases and J by 1 base, with 11 bases left in between. The CDR3 is 14 amino acids. Per the germline V gene, CDR1 is SGHRS and CDR2 is YFSETQ. The chain's CDR3 is CASSAQGENTEAFF. In DNA form, the CDR3 reads TGCGCCAGCAGCGCGCAGGGTGAGAACACTGAAGCTTTCTTT.

V gene TRBV5-1 combines with J gene TRBJ1-2; perhaps TRBD1 as D (5 bases). Germline values: CDR1 SGHRS, CDR2 YFSETQ. This CDR3 contains 14 residues. The V and J ends lost 1 base and 8 bases respectively, with 15 bases between them. The DNA of the CDR3 is TGCGCCAGCAGCTTGTTCCCAGGGCAAGGCGGCTACACCTTC. Translating it yields CASSLFPGQGGYTF.

This chain connects TRBV7-2 to TRBJ1-5, with 9 bases fitting TRBD1. Germline V gives CDR1 SGHTA, CDR2 FQGNSA. Trimming removed 3 bases from V and 4 bases from J; junction bases left unmatched: 4. The CDR3 is 15 amino acids. CDR3 region: CASSFVGQGNQPQHF. CDR3 DNA sequence: TGTGCCAGCAGCTTCGTTGGACAGGGGAATCAGCCCCAGCATTTT.

On this clone: Germline is not matched at one junction end, which may reflect a read error. The rearrangement links TRBV11-2 to TRBJ1-4; D unresolved. CDR1 and CDR2 from the germline V gene are SGHAT and FQNNGV. This CDR3 has 14 residues. The CDR3 region is CASSPGALNEKLFF. CDR3 nucleotides: TGTGCCAGCAGCCCCGGTGCCCTTAATGAAAAGCTGTTTTTT.

The V and J genes are TRBV18 and TRBJ2-1; 7 nucleotides line up with TRBD1. CDR1 and CDR2 (germline): KGHSH, LQKENI. CDR3 length: 13 amino acids. Trimming cost V 3 bases and J 10 bases; bases outside gene matches: 6. CDR3 loop: CASSPDRAGEQFF. CDR3 in DNA: TGTGCCAGCTCACCCGACAGGGCCGGAGAGCAGTTCTTC.

J is TRBJ2-6 and V is TRBV19; D gene uncertain. Trimming left V 5 bases short and J 0 bases short, with 11 bases between. This CDR3 contains 16 residues. Per the germline V gene, CDR1 is LNHDA and CDR2 is SQIVND (reference sequence). CDR3 sequence reads: CASSARVLSGANVLTF. The DNA of the CDR3 is TGTGCCAGTAGTGCCCGGGTTCTCTCTGGGGCCAACGTCCTGACTTTC.

The rearrangement links TRBV30 to TRBJ1-2, with TRBD1 as a possible D gene (6 bases). This CDR3 spans 13 amino acids. Germline lookup yields CDR1 GTSNPN and CDR2 SVGIG (reference sequence). V lost 2 bases and J lost 2, with 9 bases in between. The CDR3: CAWSIGQNYGYTF. For the CDR3, the DNA is TGTGCCTGGAGTATAGGACAGAACTATGGCTACACCTTC.

CDR3 region: CASSVESSGVETQYF. DNA of the CDR3: TGTGCCAGCAGCGTAGAGTCTAGCGGGGTTGAGACCCAGTACTTC. The chain uses TRBV9 and TRBJ2-5; TRBD2 matches at 9 bases. Germline trimming cut 0 bases from V and 5 bases from J; bases unmatched to any gene: 5. The length of the CDR3 is 15 residues. The germline CDR1 and CDR2 sequences are SGDLS and YYNGEE.

V usage is TRBV19 and J usage is TRBJ1-2, with 10 nucleotides matching TRBD1. Germline trimming cut 5 bases from V and 6 bases from J; bases unmatched to any gene: 0. The CDR3 runs to 12 residues. In germline, CDR1 is LNHDA, CDR2 SQIVND (reference sequence). The CDR3 nucleotides read TGTGCCAGTAGTGGGACAGGGGATGGCTACACCTTC. Its protein is CASSGTGDGYTF.